The present TCR beta chain was sequenced within a study of post-analysis software for immune sequencing data. Across the whole study: Patients had relapsing-remitting, secondary progressive or progressive-relapsing multiple sclerosis; some lacked subtype. General study results and limits: The normalized Chao1 diversity of multiple sclerosis patients was significantly lower than that of controls. Patients had higher frequencies than controls of roughly 5 TRBV segments, including TRBV5-6, TRBV5-1 and TRBV20-1. F measure clustering grouped samples strongly by preparation batch.

On this clonotype: Its antigen is as yet unknown.

The TCR beta cDNA libraries contained unique molecular identifiers. TCRdb reanalysed the PCR reads using MiXCR and keeps one entry per CDR3 protein. Of roughly 400,000 distinct CDR3 sequences listed, 39% are singletons. The CDR3 covers 13 residues. Trimming removed 6 bases at V and 1 base at J, with 11 bases between. The germline CDR1 and CDR2 sequences are DFQATT and SNEGSKA (reference sequence). The V gene is TRBV20-1, the J gene TRBJ2-3, with D hard to call. The sequence was obtained from a girl aged 2 to 10 with multiple sclerosis. Sequenced input: blood. The CDR3 loop reads CSAHVGRTDTQYF. CDR3 bases: TGCAGTGCCCACGTAGGTCGCACAGATACGCAGTATTTT.